One sample yielded the 5 T cell receptor beta chains listed below, sequenced in a study of blood T cell repertoires in COVID-19. Clones were read by immunoSEQ multiplex PCR, and TCRdb kept only the in-frame ones, dropping some. The data show some 150,000 clones, 80% to 90% seen once. The sequencing sample was made of PBMCs or T cells enriched from blood (not recorded which). These receptors were collected from a woman in her forties or fifties in a cohort exposed to, infected with or recovered from COVID-19 (not recorded which).

The genes are TRBV2 and TRBJ2-5, with 7 bases aligning to TRBD1. CDR1 and CDR2 from the germline V gene are SNHLY and FYNNEI. The CDR3 covers 13 residues. V shed 8 bases and J 5 bases; nucleotides not matched to a gene: 8. The CDR3 DNA reads as TGTGCCAGCTCTGGACAGGTGCGGGAGACCCAGTACTTC. This sequence encodes CASSGQVRETQYF.

The CDR3 DNA reads TGTGCCAGCAGCCAGCTTGCGGGAGCGACCTACGAGCAGTACTTC. Protein sequence: CASSQLAGATYEQYF. The V and J genes are TRBV7-6 and TRBJ2-7; 7 bases fit TRBD2. The junction had 9 bases not matched to a gene; V was cut back by 5 bases and J by 2 bases. The germline CDR1 and CDR2 sequences are SGHVS and FNYEAQ. The CDR3 is made up of 15 amino acids.

This chain uses TRBV7-6 with TRBJ2-1, with 10 nucleotides matching TRBD2. The CDR3 spans 19 residues. Losses at the gene ends were 5 bases for V and 8 bases for J; bases not matched to a gene: 21. Germline values: CDR1 SGHVS, CDR2 FNYEAQ. In DNA form, the CDR3 reads TGTGCCAGCAGCCCCCGCGGACTAGCGGACCGACCTTCTTGGGATGAGCAGTTCTTC. Translated, it gives CASSPRGLADRPSWDEQFF.

This sequence joins TRBV19 and TRBJ2-7, with D unclear. The germline gives CDR1 LNHDA, CDR2 SQIVND (reference sequence). The CDR3 is 13 residues long. Trimming pared 9 bases from V and 3 bases from J, leaving 15 bases between. CDR3 loop: CASADVLGYEQYF. CDR3 in DNA: TGTGCCAGCGCGGATGTCCTGGGCTACGAGCAGTACTTC. The entire variable domain, with the rest obtained from reference TRBV19 and TRBJ2-7, is as follows: DGGITQSPKYLFRKEGQNVTLSCEQNLNHDAMYWYRQDPGQGLRLIYYSQIVNDFQKGDIAEGYSVSREKKESFPLTVTSAQKNPTAFYLCASADVLGYEQYFGPGTRLTVT.

This clone came up once. CDR3 sequence reads: CASSSGQQPQHF. The DNA of the CDR3 is TGTGCCAGCAGCTCGGGACAGCAGCCCCAGCATTTT. The V and J genes are TRBV5-6 and TRBJ1-5; TRBD1 agrees at 7 bases. The CDR3 loop spans 12 amino acids. J was trimmed by 7 bases and V by 3 bases; bases with no gene match: 1. Germline V gene sequence: CDR1 SGHDT, CDR2 YYEEEE.